Listed here are 24 T cell receptor beta chains from one sample, sequenced in a study of T cells in Graves' hyperthyroidism and ophthalmopathy. RNA transcripts were the template for amplifying TCR beta CDR3 regions. The primer set for the first-round RT-PCR of the TCR CDR3 was HTBI. MiXCR, applied by TCRdb to the multiplex PCR reads, yields one record per CDR3 protein. The data show fewer than 800,000 distinct CDR3 sequences, less than 20% seen once. The source material was blood. Receptors were obtained from a man aged 18 to 35 with Graves' hyperthyroidism.

This chain connects TRBV30 to TRBJ1-2; TRBD1 matches 7 bases. Germline-derived CDR1 and CDR2 are GTSNPN and SVGIG (reference sequence). CDR3 length: 14 residues. V was pared by 3 bases and J by 0 bases, with 4 bases of the junction left unmatched. CDR3 DNA sequence: TGTGCCTGGAGCTACAGGGGAGCTAACTATGGCTACACCTTC. Amino acid sequence: CAWSYRGANYGYTF.

A few counts support this clonotype. This chain links TRBV10-3 with TRBJ1-6; no clear D. Germline-derived CDR1 and CDR2 are ENHRY and SYGVKD. With 2 bases removed from V and 7 bases from J, the gap between germline ends came to 9 bases. The CDR3 contains 14 residues. DNA for the CDR3: TGTGCCATCAGTGAGGGAAATGGGAATTCACCCCTCCACTTT. Residues: CAISEGNGNSPLHF.

This clonotype was seen more than once but under ten times. The chain uses TRBV4-1 and TRBJ1-1; TRBD1 aligns across 8 bases. The CDR3 spans 15 residues. The V gene's germline CDR1 is MGHRA and CDR2 YSYEKL. J gave up 4 bases and V 1 base, and 5 bases lay outside the gene matches. The CDR3 reads CASSQGTGRGTEAFF. The CDR3 region has the DNA TGCGCCAGCAGCCAAGGGACAGGGAGGGGCACTGAAGCTTTCTTT.

Many counts were recorded for this clonotype. The V gene is TRBV30, the J gene TRBJ1-5; possible D gene TRBD1, 5 bases. Between the trimmed V and J ends, which lost 3 bases and 6 bases, there was a span of 12 bases. CDR1 GTSNPN and CDR2 SVGIG come from the germline V gene (reference sequence). The CDR3 consists of 13 residues. The CDR3 nucleotides are TGTGCCTGGAGCCAGGGTTTAGGTCAGCCCCAGCATTTT. Protein: CAWSQGLGQPQHF.

In its sample, this clonotype was seen a few times. This chain uses TRBV29-1 with TRBJ2-7; D uncertain. The CDR3 is made up of 12 amino acids. CDR1 and CDR2 from the germline V gene are SQVTM and ANQGSEA. Trimming removed 4 bases at V and 1 base at J, with 8 bases between. The CDR3 loop is CSVVAVSYEQYF. The CDR3 DNA reads as TGCAGCGTTGTTGCCGTGTCCTACGAGCAGTACTTC.

This rearrangement joins TRBV28 to TRBJ2-1; the match to TRBD2 covers 8 bases. This CDR3 region has 15 residues. Trimming removed 3 bases from V and 4 bases from J; junction bases left unmatched: 5. Germline V lookup: CDR1 MDHEN, CDR2 SYDVKM. In DNA form, the CDR3 reads TGTGCCAGCAGTTTTGGAATAGCGGGGTACAATGAGCAGTTCTTC. Its protein product is CASSFGIAGYNEQFF.

V usage is TRBV30 and J usage is TRBJ2-7; 8 positions agree with TRBD1. CDR3 length: 15 amino acids. J was trimmed by 1 base and V by 3 bases; bases with no gene match: 8. Germline values: CDR1 GTSNPN, CDR2 SVGIG (reference sequence). The CDR3 DNA reads TGTGCCTGGAGGGAACCGGGACAGGATTCCTACGAGCAGTACTTC. It encodes CAWREPGQDSYEQYF.

Note on this clonotype: An end of the junction does not agree with germline; a read error may underlie this. The chain has TRBV11-2 and TRBJ2-1; D might be TRBD2 (5 bases). This CDR3 spans 15 amino acids. Germline V gene data show CDR1 as SGHAT and CDR2 as FQNNGV. The CDR3 spells CASSLGGSSYNGQFF. CDR3 nucleotide sequence: TGTGCCAGCAGCTTAGGTGGGAGTTCCTACAATGGGCAGTTCTTC.

At least ten counts were recorded for this clonotype. This chain joins TRBV28 and TRBJ2-1, with a weak D call TRBD2 (6 bases). The CDR3 has 12 residues. V gave up 6 bases and J gave up 14 bases, with 17 bases separating them. Per the germline V gene, CDR1 is MDHEN and CDR2 is SYDVKM. The CDR3 spells CASREAGTAEFF. CDR3 coding DNA: TGTGCCAGCAGGGAAGCCGGGACTGCGGAGTTCTTC.

This clonotype was observed a handful of times. This chain connects TRBV12-3 or TRBV12-4 to TRBJ2-7, with unresolved D. This CDR3 spans 12 amino acids. V gave up 0 bases and J gave up 7 bases, with 7 bases separating them. CDR3 sequence: CASSLAAREQYF. The CDR3 nucleotides are TGTGCCAGCAGTTTAGCGGCCAGAGAGCAGTACTTC.

Comment on this clonotype: A read error may explain this, as a much larger clone is one base away. The genes are TRBV2 and TRBJ2-1; tentative D call: TRBD2 (5 bases). The germline V gene has CDR1 SNHLY and CDR2 FYNNEI. The CDR3 covers 13 residues. The V gene lost 10 bases and the J gene lost 2 bases, with 12 bases spanning the gap. The chain's CDR3 is CANNAGAYNEQFF. The CDR3 nucleotides are TGTGCCAACAACGCCGGGGCCTACAATGAGCAGTTCTTC.

The rearrangement joins TRBV10-1 to TRBJ2-2; 8 bases align to TRBD2. With 4 bases clipped from V and 6 bases from J, the junction kept 1 base outside the gene matches. The CDR3 is made up of 13 amino acids. The germline V gene has CDR1 WNHNN and CDR2 SYGVQD (reference sequence). CDR3 amino acids: CASSAGGAGELFF. The CDR3 coding sequence is TGCGCCAGCAGTGCCGGGGGGGCCGGGGAGCTGTTTTTT.

This clonotype was seen ten or more times. V gene TRBV6-2 or TRBV6-3 combines with J gene TRBJ2-5, with TRBD2 matching 11 bases. Trimming removed 5 bases from V and 5 bases from J; junction bases left unmatched: 10. This CDR3 spans 16 amino acids. Germline assignment: CDR1 MNHEY and CDR2 SVGEGT. CDR3 loop: CASSNGLAGREETQYF. Here the CDR3 DNA reads TGTGCCAGCAGTAATGGACTAGCGGGCCGGGAGGAGACCCAGTACTTC.

The gene calls are TRBV9 and TRBJ2-7; D possibly matches TRBD1 or TRBD2 (5 bases each). The germline gives CDR1 SGDLS, CDR2 YYNGEE. V lost 3 bases, J lost 0 bases, and 10 bases lay in between. The CDR3 is 14 amino acids. CDR3 in amino acids: CASSAGDGSYEQYF. The CDR3 DNA reads TGTGCCAGCAGCGCCGGGGACGGCTCCTACGAGCAGTACTTC. The full variable domain, in which reference TRBV9 and TRBJ2-7 provide the parts outside the CDR3, is DSGVTQTPKHLITATGQRVTLRCSPRSGDLSVYWYQQSLDQGLQFLIQYYNGEERAKGNILERFSAQQFPDLHSELNLSSLELGDSALYFCASSAGDGSYEQYFGPGTRLTVT.

The J gene is TRBJ2-1, the V gene TRBV25-1, with TRBD1 identical over 8 bases. Per the germline V gene, CDR1 is MGHDK and CDR2 is SYGVNS. The CDR3 loop spans 15 amino acids. The trim removed 4 bases at V and 6 bases at J, leaving 8 bases unmatched. The CDR3 loop reads CASSGEGQGGNEQFF. The CDR3 DNA reads as TGTGCCAGCAGTGGGGAAGGACAGGGAGGCAATGAGCAGTTCTTC.

This clonotype has at least ten counts. V usage is TRBV24-1 and J usage is TRBJ2-7; D may match TRBD1 or TRBD2 (6 bases each). Trimming cost V 5 bases and J 6 bases, with 19 bases left between them. The germline CDR1 and CDR2 sequences are KGHDR and SFDVKD. This CDR3 is built from 15 residues. The CDR3, as DNA: TGTGCCACCAGTGCTACGGGGGTACAGGGCTCCGAGCAGTACTTC. This translates into CATSATGVQGSEQYF.

The chain carries TRBV6-1 and TRBJ1-2, with 10 bases lining up with TRBD1. The V and J ends lost 10 bases and 4 bases, in that order; junction bases with no gene match: 12. The CDR3 runs 15 residues. The germline V gene encodes CDR1 MNHNS and CDR2 SASEGT. CDR3 in amino acids: CATSISGTGVYGYTF. For the CDR3, the DNA is TGTGCCACATCTATCTCCGGGACAGGGGTCTATGGCTACACCTTC.

There are many counts of this clonotype. This sequence joins TRBV6-1 and TRBJ1-5; possibly TRBD1 for D (6 bases). CDR1 and CDR2 from the germline V gene are MNHNS and SASEGT. Trimming stripped 5 bases from V and 6 bases from J, with 17 bases between. The length of the CDR3 is 15 residues. The CDR3: CASSSTGEEGQPQHF. The CDR3 DNA reads as TGTGCCAGCAGTTCGACAGGAGAGGAAGGTCAGCCCCAGCATTTT.

This clonotype occurred a few times. The rearrangement joins TRBV7-2 to TRBJ1-1; D unclear. Germline CDR1 SGHTA, CDR2 FQGNSA. This CDR3 has 15 residues. V dropped 5 bases and J dropped 0 bases, with 13 bases sitting between them. The CDR3 nucleotides read TGTGCCAGCAGCCCCAGGACGGTCATGAACACTGAAGCTTTCTTT. Translated, it gives CASSPRTVMNTEAFF.

This clonotype was found many times. This chain joins TRBV11-2 and TRBJ1-2; D is unclear. Germline V gene data show CDR1 as SGHAT and CDR2 as FQNNGV. The V end lost 6 bases, the J end lost 2 bases, and 13 bases lay between the germline ends. The CDR3 has 14 amino acids. CDR3 amino acids: CASSLTQANYGYTF. The CDR3 region has the DNA TGTGCCAGCAGTCTAACCCAGGCGAACTATGGCTACACCTTC.

A few counts support this clonotype. The chain carries TRBV5-1 and TRBJ2-3; 12 bases are a match to TRBD2. CDR1 SGHRS and CDR2 YFSETQ come from the germline V gene. This CDR3 comprises 17 residues. The junction had 6 bases not matched to a gene; V was cut back by 0 bases and J by 4 bases. CDR3 loop: CASSLGKTSGSADTQYF. CDR3 bases: TGCGCCAGCAGCTTGGGTAAGACTAGCGGGAGTGCAGATACGCAGTATTTT.

Ten or more counts support this clonotype. The CDR3 loop reads CAWSVWDGYGYTF. For the CDR3, the DNA is TGTGCCTGGAGTGTTTGGGACGGCTATGGCTACACCTTC. This chain connects TRBV30 to TRBJ1-2, with a weak D call TRBD1 (5 bases). The CDR3 is 13 amino acids. Germline V gives CDR1 GTSNPN, CDR2 SVGIG (reference sequence). Trimming left V 0 bases short and J 4 bases short, with 9 bases between.

This clonotype was counted only a few times. The CDR3 DNA reads as TGTGCCAGCAGCTTTGGTCCGGAGCCCCAGCATTTT. It encodes CASSFGPEPQHF. The chain employs TRBV7-9 and TRBJ1-5, with D hard to call. V lost 3 bases and J lost 8, with 8 bases in between. Germline V CDR1 and CDR2: SEHNR, FQNEAQ (reference sequence). The CDR3 runs 12 residues.

This chain uses TRBV6-2 or TRBV6-3 with TRBJ2-7, with 8 bases identical to TRBD1. Germline V lookup: CDR1 MNHEY, CDR2 SVGEGT. With V trimmed by 2 bases and J by 3 bases, 6 bases remained unmatched. This CDR3 contains 15 residues. CDR3 bases: TGTGCCAGCAGTTACGTGGGGACAGGAGTCTACGAGCAGTACTTC. As protein: CASSYVGTGVYEQYF.